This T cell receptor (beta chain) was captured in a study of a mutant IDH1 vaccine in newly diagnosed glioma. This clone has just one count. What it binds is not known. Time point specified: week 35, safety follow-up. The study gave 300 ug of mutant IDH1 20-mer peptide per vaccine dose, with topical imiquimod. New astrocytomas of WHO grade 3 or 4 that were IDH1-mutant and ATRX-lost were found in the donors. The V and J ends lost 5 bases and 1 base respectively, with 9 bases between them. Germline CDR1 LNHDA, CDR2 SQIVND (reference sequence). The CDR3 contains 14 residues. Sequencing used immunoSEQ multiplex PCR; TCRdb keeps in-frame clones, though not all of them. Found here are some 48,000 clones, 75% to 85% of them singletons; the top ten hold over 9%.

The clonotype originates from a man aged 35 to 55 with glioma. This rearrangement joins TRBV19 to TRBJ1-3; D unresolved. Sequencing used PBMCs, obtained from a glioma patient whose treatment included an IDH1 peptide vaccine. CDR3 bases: TGTGCCAGTAGTGCCCAGAGTTCTGGAAACACCATATATTTT. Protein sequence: CASSAQSSGNTIYF.